These 29 T cell receptor beta chains were all obtained from the same sample, sequenced in a study of blood T cell repertoires in COVID-19. Method: immunoSEQ multiplex PCR; TCRdb's copy keeps in-frame clones and lacks some. The sample lists a few hundred thousand clones, 89% seen once, with about 1.2% in the top ten. Material for sequencing was peripheral blood. These receptors were obtained from a man aged 40-50 years with acute or convalescent COVID-19.

This clone was recorded once. The chain carries TRBV27 and TRBJ1-2; 7 positions agree with TRBD1. CDR3 length: 13 residues. From germline, CDR1 is MNHEY and CDR2 SMNVEV (reference sequence). Unmatched junction bases numbered 8, after V lost 5 bases and J lost 8 bases. The CDR3 protein is CASSASRGQGYTF. The CDR3 nucleotides are TGTGCCAGCAGTGCGAGCAGGGGACAGGGCTACACCTTC.

The chain links TRBV24-1 to TRBJ1-1, with D possibly TRBD1 on 5 matching bases. The CDR3 contains 13 residues. Germline V lookup: CDR1 KGHDR, CDR2 SFDVKD. Between the trimmed V and J ends, which lost 9 bases and 6 bases, there was a span of 16 bases. Here the CDR3 reads CATGARTYAEAFF. The CDR3 DNA follows: TGTGCCACCGGTGCGAGGACATACGCTGAAGCTTTCTTT.

This clone showed up just a few times. This chain links TRBV6-5 with TRBJ2-7; the match to TRBD1 covers 10 bases. The CDR3 is 15 amino acids. Trimming removed 8 bases from V and 6 bases from J; junction bases left unmatched: 13. Per germline, CDR1 MNHEY and CDR2 SVGAGI. CDR3 bases: TGTGCCAGCTTCGAACGGGACAGGGGATCGAGCGAGCAGTACTTC. Its translation: CASFERDRGSSEQYF.

The V call is TRBV10-3, the J call TRBJ2-2; perhaps TRBD2 as D (6 bases). Germline CDR1 and CDR2: ENHRY and SYGVKD. CDR3 length: 15 residues. Trimming shortened V by 4 bases and J by 0 bases, and 9 bases separated the two germline ends. The CDR3 loop reads CAISGGEANTGELFF. The CDR3 nucleotides read TGTGCCATCAGTGGGGGGGAGGCGAACACCGGGGAGCTGTTTTTT.

The V gene is TRBV19, the J gene TRBJ1-1; TRBD1 matches 8 bases. Germline V gene lookup returns CDR1 LNHDA and CDR2 SQIVND (reference sequence). There are 11 residues in the CDR3. V trimming: 10 bases; J trimming: 6 bases; junction bases outside the gene matches: 4. The chain's CDR3 is CATKTGAEAFF. DNA for the CDR3: TGTGCCACGAAGACAGGGGCTGAAGCTTTCTTT.

A single count supports this clone. The DNA for the CDR3 is TGTGCCAGCAGTGTTCAAGGGGGCTACGAGCAGTACTTC. Its translation is CASSVQGGYEQYF. The chain recombines TRBV28 with TRBJ2-7; tentatively, D is TRBD1 (6 bases). This CDR3 has 13 amino acids. Per germline, CDR1 MDHEN and CDR2 SYDVKM. Trimming left V 5 bases short and J 3 bases short, with 11 bases between. The complete variable domain, with remaining parts taken from reference TRBV28 and TRBJ2-7, reads DVKVTQSSRYLVKRTGEKVFLECVQDMDHENMFWYRQDPGLGLRLIYFSYDVKMKEKGDIPEGYSVSREKKERFSLILESASTNQTSMYLCASSVQGGYEQYFGPGTRLTVT.

This chain uses TRBV13 with TRBJ2-7, with TRBD1 identical over 9 bases. The CDR3 contains 15 residues. Germline CDR1 PRHDT, CDR2 FYEKMQ (reference sequence). The V and J ends lost 4 bases and 3 bases, in that order; junction bases with no gene match: 7. DNA for the CDR3: TGTGCCAGCAGCTACGGACAGGGGATGGGCTACGAGCAGTACTTC. This sequence encodes CASSYGQGMGYEQYF.

The genes are TRBV30 and TRBJ1-6; the match to TRBD1 covers 10 bases. Germline loops: CDR1 GTSNPN, CDR2 SVGIG (reference sequence). There are 13 residues in the CDR3. V shed 3 bases and J 10 bases; nucleotides not matched to a gene: 3. CDR3 protein: CAWRDRGHSPLHF. The CDR3 DNA follows: TGTGCCTGGAGAGACAGGGGGCACTCACCCCTCCACTTT.

This clone was detected once. This rearrangement joins TRBV4-3 to TRBJ2-7; possible D gene TRBD1, 6 bases. Trimming took 1 base from V and 3 from J, leaving 7 bases between them. The germline CDR1 and CDR2 sequences are LGHNA and YSLEER. The CDR3 runs 13 residues. The CDR3 protein is CASSQAQGYEQYF. The CDR3 DNA follows: TGCGCCAGCAGCCAAGCACAGGGCTACGAGCAGTACTTC.

J is TRBJ2-6 and V is TRBV7-8; the D gene is possibly TRBD2 (5 bases). V shed 1 base and J shed 0 bases, with 19 bases lying between them. CDR1 is SGHVS, CDR2 FQNEAQ, per germline. This CDR3 comprises 20 residues. In nucleotides, the CDR3 is TGTGCCAGCAGCTTAGTAGTCAGGCAAGGAGGTGTCTCTGGGGCCAACGTCCTGACTTTC. It translates to CASSLVVRQGGVSGANVLTF. Combining the CDR3 with reference TRBV7-8 and TRBJ2-6 gives the whole variable domain GAGVSQSPRYKVAKRGQDVALRCDPISGHVSLFWYQQALGQGPEFLTYFQNEAQLDKSGLPSDRFFAERPEGSVSTLKIQRTQQEDSAVYLCASSLVVRQGGVSGANVLTFGAGSRLTVL.

This rearrangement joins TRBV10-3 to TRBJ1-5, with D possibly TRBD1 on 6 matching bases. The germline V gene has CDR1 ENHRY and CDR2 SYGVKD. The V end was cut by 0 bases, the J end by 0 bases, with 6 bases between. This CDR3 is 15 amino acids long. The CDR3 region has the DNA TGTGCCATCAGTGAGTCGACAGGTAGCAATCAGCCCCAGCATTTT. It codes for CAISESTGSNQPQHF.

The chain employs TRBV5-1 and TRBJ2-7; D is uncertain. Germline lookup yields CDR1 SGHRS and CDR2 YFSETQ. The CDR3 spans 12 residues. V was shortened by 4 bases and J by 7 bases, with 12 bases between the two germline ends. The CDR3 sequence is CASSSSQEEQYF. CDR3 DNA: TGCGCCAGCAGCAGTTCGCAAGAGGAGCAGTACTTC.

V gene TRBV6-5 combines with J gene TRBJ2-1; 12 bases are a match to TRBD2. J gave up 5 bases and V 7 bases, and 6 bases lay outside the gene matches. Germline V gene sequence: CDR1 MNHEY, CDR2 SVGAGI. This CDR3 spans 15 amino acids. The CDR3 reads CASTRTSGAHNEQFF. CDR3 coding DNA: TGTGCCAGCACCCGGACTAGCGGGGCCCACAATGAGCAGTTCTTC.

The rearrangement joins TRBV28 to TRBJ2-1, with D unclear. The germline CDR1 and CDR2 sequences are MDHEN and SYDVKM. This CDR3 contains 11 residues. V lost 4 bases and J lost 15, with 13 bases in between. Written as DNA, the CDR3 is TGTGCCAGCAGTTCGGCAGGCTTCGCGTTCTTC. Amino acid sequence: CASSSAGFAFF.

CDR3 bases: TGTGCCAGCAGTTACCGTCCCGGGACAGCCTCCTACGAGCAGTACTTC. Its protein is CASSYRPGTASYEQYF. This chain uses TRBV6-5 with TRBJ2-7; TRBD1 matches 7 bases. Germline CDR1 and CDR2: MNHEY and SVGAGI. The CDR3 has 16 residues. V lost 2 bases to trimming and J lost 0 bases; unmatched junction nucleotides: 7.

The V and J genes are TRBV14 and TRBJ2-1; the match to TRBD1 covers 10 bases. The CDR3 is 16 residues long. CDR1 and CDR2 from the germline V gene are SGHDN and FVKESK. The ends lost 4 bases at V and 7 bases at J; junction bases unmatched: 10. Written as DNA, the CDR3 is TGTGCCAGCAGCCCCGGACAGGGGGTCCCTATGAATGAGCAGTTCTTC. This translates into CASSPGQGVPMNEQFF.

This rearrangement joins TRBV2 to TRBJ1-6, with a weak D call TRBD1 (5 bases). Germline CDR1 and CDR2: SNHLY and FYNNEI. Trimming pared 5 bases from V and 5 bases from J, leaving 10 bases between. The CDR3 extends over 14 amino acids. CDR3 nucleotide sequence: TGTGCCAGCAGTAGACAGCCAAATAATTCACCCCTCCACTTT. It is translated as CASSRQPNNSPLHF.

The rearrangement joins TRBV29-1 to TRBJ1-2; possibly TRBD1 for D (5 bases). This CDR3 region has 12 residues. V was clipped by 6 bases and J by 3 bases, with 11 bases between them. Germline CDR1 reads SQVTM; CDR2 reads ANQGSEA. The CDR3: CSVHGQYYGYTF. The CDR3 DNA follows: TGCAGCGTCCACGGACAATACTATGGCTACACCTTC.

The chain joins TRBV10-3 to TRBJ1-2; D gene unclear. CDR1 ENHRY and CDR2 SYGVKD come from the germline V gene. Trimming took 4 bases from V and 7 from J, leaving 13 bases between them. The CDR3 totals 13 residues. The CDR3: CAISGTQRGGYTF. In nucleotides, the CDR3 is TGTGCCATCAGTGGGACTCAGCGGGGTGGCTACACCTTC.

The chain is built from TRBV10-3 and TRBJ1-2; TRBD1 might be the D (5 bases). The V gene's germline CDR1 is ENHRY and CDR2 SYGVKD. Trimming left V 2 bases short and J 0 bases short, with 13 bases between. The CDR3 runs 16 residues. CDR3 in amino acids: CAISEAGSRANYGYTF. Written as DNA, the CDR3 is TGTGCCATCAGTGAGGCAGGGTCCCGAGCTAACTATGGCTACACCTTC.

This chain links TRBV5-1 with TRBJ2-5; D is perhaps TRBD2 (5 bases). V lost 4 bases, J lost 5 bases, and 15 bases lay in between. There are 14 residues in the CDR3. CDR1 SGHRS and CDR2 YFSETQ come from the germline V gene. The CDR3 region has the DNA TGCGCCAGCAGCCCCGGAGGTCAGCAGGAGACCCAGTACTTC. Amino acids: CASSPGGQQETQYF. The variable domain in full, with the rest retrieved from reference TRBV5-1 and TRBJ2-5, is KAGVTQTPRYLIKTRGQQVTLSCSPISGHRSVSWYQQTPGQGLQFLFEYFSETQRNKGNFPGRFSGRQFSNSRSEMNVSTLELGDSALYLCASSPGGQQETQYFGPGTRLLVL.

This clone occurred a few times. The rearrangement joins TRBV3-1 (or the pseudogene TRBV3-2) to TRBJ2-7, with D possibly being TRBD1 (6 bases). V was clipped by 4 bases and J by 5 bases, with 15 bases between them. The germline gives CDR1 LGHDT, CDR2 YNNKEL (reference sequence). The CDR3 contains 14 residues. The CDR3 region has the DNA TGTGCCAGCAGCCGTAGGGGGATAAATGACGAGCAGTACTTC. It codes for CASSRRGINDEQYF.

V is TRBV7-6 and J is TRBJ2-2, with D possibly being TRBD1 (6 bases). Germline CDR1 and CDR2: SGHVS and FNYEAQ. The CDR3 is 16 residues long. Trimming left V 4 bases short and J 6 bases short, with 18 bases between. Here the CDR3 DNA reads TGTGCCAGCAGCTCTTCACGGAAAACAGGGCCCGGGGAGCTGTTTTTT. It is translated as CASSSSRKTGPGELFF.

The genes are TRBV20-1 and TRBJ2-7, with 8 bases identical to TRBD1. CDR1 is DFQATT and CDR2 is SNEGSKA in the germline V gene (reference sequence). V lost 1 base and J lost 7; bases outside the gene matches: 0. This CDR3 spans 11 amino acids. CDR3 bases: TGCAGTGCTAGAGGGGACAGGGAGCAGTACTTC. Translated, it gives CSARGDREQYF.

In its sample, this clone was seen once. This sequence joins TRBV6-5 and TRBJ1-4; a possible D gene is TRBD1 (5 bases). Trimming took off 6 bases at V and 7 bases at J, with 15 bases between the two ends. The CDR3 runs to 14 residues. The germline V gene encodes CDR1 MNHEY and CDR2 SVGAGI. The CDR3 nucleotides read TGTGCCAGCAGCCGGGTGGGGGAGGGTGAAAAACTGTTTTTT. It specifies CASSRVGEGEKLFF.

This rearrangement joins TRBV6-2 or TRBV6-3 to TRBJ2-3, with 8 positions matching TRBD2. The CDR3 extends over 15 amino acids. J gave up 8 bases and V 5 bases, and 12 bases lay outside the gene matches. From germline, CDR1 is MNHEY and CDR2 SVGEGT. The CDR3 DNA reads as TGTGCCAGCAGTGCCCCGGGACTAGGCTTTCGTACGCAGTATTTT. This sequence encodes CASSAPGLGFRTQYF.

This chain joins TRBV9 and TRBJ2-1; 11 positions agree with TRBD2. The germline V gene has CDR1 SGDLS and CDR2 YYNGEE. Trimming removed 1 base from V and 4 bases from J; junction bases left unmatched: 4. The CDR3 consists of 16 residues. In DNA form, the CDR3 reads TGTGCCAGCAGCGTATCCCTAGCGGGGGGTTACAATGAGCAGTTCTTC. Translating it yields CASSVSLAGGYNEQFF.

This chain joins TRBV28 and TRBJ1-1; no reliable D call. The V gene's germline CDR1 is MDHEN and CDR2 SYDVKM. There are 13 residues in the CDR3. With 8 bases removed from V and 0 bases from J, the gap between germline ends came to 10 bases. The DNA of the CDR3 is TGTGCCAGCGTTCAGTTTATGAACACTGAAGCTTTCTTT. It translates to CASVQFMNTEAFF.

The genes are TRBV27 and TRBJ2-3, with 7 bases identical to TRBD2. Germline V CDR1 and CDR2: MNHEY, SMNVEV (reference sequence). After removal of 5 bases from V and 4 bases from J, the junction contained 9 bases not matched to a gene. CDR3 size: 15 residues. The CDR3 sequence is CASSGRTRPPDTQYF. The CDR3 region has the DNA TGTGCCAGCAGTGGTCGGACTAGGCCCCCAGATACGCAGTATTTT.